A selection of T cell receptor beta chains follows, all from one sample in a study of blood T cell repertoires in COVID-19. This table comes from immunoSEQ multiplex PCR, and its TCRdb copy is limited to in-frame clones, with some not included. The data show tens of thousands of clones, approximately 90% seen once. The sample taken for sequencing was peripheral blood. These receptors were collected from a human donor in a cohort sampled during active COVID-19. Each CDR3 is given with its conserved first and last residue.

CDR3 protein,V gene
CASSRVGTSFNEQFF,TRBV27
CASSPGQKGELFF,TRBV4-3
CASSQGPSRDNEQFF,TRBV3-1/TRBV3-2
CASSEQGLGETQYF,TRBV6-1
CASSYRGHLSPLHF,TRBV6-5
CAVAGSGGYGYTF,TRBV10-3
CASSQEDTLRYTEAFF,TRBV3-1/TRBV3-2
CASSSSPGLAGGHTGELFF,TRBV7-7
CASSRGGDQPQHF,TRBV7-9
CASSRDAGTGINQPQHF,TRBV4-1
CASSPTSGRYPRGQETQYF,TRBV27
CASRAGPTNEKLFF,TRBV10-2
CASSERGGAAYNEQFF,TRBV6-1
CASSLSGRVSYEQYF,TRBV27
CASQHRGQETQYF,TRBV19
CASRSGQGVGEQFF,TRBV2
CASSQWTETYNSPLHF,TRBV5-1
CASSDVNGRGEKLFF,TRBV6-1
CATSDNRAWTETQYF,TRBV24-1
CASSQGTSAQETQYF,TRBV3-1/TRBV3-2
CASEPGGISGANVLTF,TRBV28
CASSQDSSPPGYGYTF,TRBV4-1
CASSLSTDTQYF,TRBV7-9
CASSPQGNNEQYF,TRBV18
CASSRSGRASNEQFF,TRBV28
CASSLGFAGGADEKLFF,TRBV27
CASSQDRGTEAFF,TRBV4-3
CASSPDGGYGEQYF,TRBV7-2
CASSFWDSTYEQYF,TRBV11-3
CASSQPDRPGGYTF,TRBV27
CASSEDRQGASNQPQHF,TRBV2
CASSLDRGRDTEAFF,TRBV5-1
CASNPGGGGETQYF,TRBV7-9
CASSFQVNYGYTF,TRBV7-9
CASSLAMGGGTEAFF,TRBV5-4
CASSLQGSSYTIYF,TRBV3-1/TRBV3-2